One sample yielded the 4 T cell receptor beta chains listed below, sequenced in a study of T cell repertoires in cytomegalovirus infection. One entry per CDR3 protein results from TCRdb running MiXCR on the reads. In the table there are approximately 500,000 distinct CDR3 sequences, approximately 15% of which are singletons. Sequencing input: CD8+ T cells from PBMCs. The receptors derive from a human donor in good health (CMV status not recorded). Some clones in this sample may be carry-over from other donors' samples.

The chain couples TRBV27 to TRBJ1-5, with 7 bases fitting TRBD1. V was pared by 6 bases and J by 1 base, with 9 bases of the junction left unmatched. Germline CDR1 and CDR2: MNHEY and SMNVEV (reference sequence). CDR3 length: 16 amino acids. CDR3 in amino acids: CASSPQGQRSNQPQHF. The CDR3 DNA reads TGTGCCAGCAGCCCACAGGGGCAGCGGAGCAATCAGCCCCAGCATTTT.

Remarks on this clonotype: This could be a read error, since a much larger clone is one nucleotide away. The V gene is TRBV7-4, the J gene TRBJ1-1; no clear D gene. This CDR3 contains 17 residues. V gave up 5 bases and J gave up 0 bases, with 19 bases separating them. CDR1 and CDR2 (germline): SGHVT, SQSDAQ. For the CDR3, the DNA is TGTGCCAGCAGCCCGCTCTCCGCTCCGGGAATGAACACTGAAGCTTTCTTT. Its translation is CASSPLSAPGMNTEAFF. The full variable domain, its missing parts supplied by reference TRBV7-4 and TRBJ1-1, is GAGVSQSPRYKVAKRGRDVALRCDSISGHVTLYWYRQTLGQGSEVLTYSQSDAQRDKSGRPSGRFSAERPERSVSTLKIQRTEQGDSAVYLCASSPLSAPGMNTEAFFGQGTRLTVV.

Only a few counts were recorded for this clonotype. This rearrangement joins TRBV19 to TRBJ1-5; 8 bases are shared with TRBD1. Germline CDR1 LNHDA, CDR2 SQIVND (reference sequence). The CDR3 extends over 17 amino acids. V shed 6 bases and J 4 bases; nucleotides not matched to a gene: 14. CDR3 coding DNA: TGTGCCAGTAGGTCAAACGGGCGACAGGGGTGGAATCAGCCCCAGCATTTT. Translated: CASRSNGRQGWNQPQHF.

The V gene is TRBV7-9, the J gene TRBJ1-1; TRBD1 is a possible D gene (5 bases). The CDR3 is 18 amino acids. Germline V CDR1 and CDR2: SEHNR, FQNEAQ (reference sequence). Trimming took off 5 bases at V and 0 bases at J, with 22 bases between the two ends. In DNA, the CDR3 is TGTGCCAGCAGCGCCGCGATGGGGGGTAGTGGGGTGAACACTGAAGCTTTCTTT. Protein: CASSAAMGGSGVNTEAFF.